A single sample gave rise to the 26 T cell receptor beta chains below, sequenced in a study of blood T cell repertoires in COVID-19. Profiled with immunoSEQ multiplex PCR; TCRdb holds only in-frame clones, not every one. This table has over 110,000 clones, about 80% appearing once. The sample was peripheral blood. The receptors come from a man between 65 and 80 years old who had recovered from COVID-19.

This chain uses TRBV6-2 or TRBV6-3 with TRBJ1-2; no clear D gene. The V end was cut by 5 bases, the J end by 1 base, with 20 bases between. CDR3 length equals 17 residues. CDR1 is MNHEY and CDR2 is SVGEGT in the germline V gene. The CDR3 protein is CASSPLRTEAFNYGYTF. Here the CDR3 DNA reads TGTGCCAGCAGTCCCCTTCGGACGGAGGCCTTTAACTATGGCTACACCTTC.

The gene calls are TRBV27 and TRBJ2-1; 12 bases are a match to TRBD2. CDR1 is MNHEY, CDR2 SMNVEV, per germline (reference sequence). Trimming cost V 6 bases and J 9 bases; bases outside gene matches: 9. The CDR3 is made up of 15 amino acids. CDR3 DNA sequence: TGTGCCAGCAGAGCTAGCGGGAGGGCCCTCGGTGAGCAGTTCTTC. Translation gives CASRASGRALGEQFF.

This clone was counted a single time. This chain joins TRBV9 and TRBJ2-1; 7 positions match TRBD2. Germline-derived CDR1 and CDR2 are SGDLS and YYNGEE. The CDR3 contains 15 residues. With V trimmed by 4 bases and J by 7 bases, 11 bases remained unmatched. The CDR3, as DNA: TGTGCCAGCAGCCCCCGTCGGGCGGGAGAAAATGAGCAGTTCTTC. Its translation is CASSPRRAGENEQFF.

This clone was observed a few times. The CDR3: CASSQGRRLGIPYEQYF. The CDR3 DNA reads TGTGCCAGCAGCCAAGGTAGGAGACTAGGTATCCCCTACGAGCAGTACTTC. V gene TRBV3-1 (or the pseudogene TRBV3-2) combines with J gene TRBJ2-7; maybe TRBD2 (6 bases). The germline gives CDR1 LGHDT, CDR2 YNNKEL (reference sequence). Trimming removed 1 base from V and 2 bases from J, with 18 bases in between. This CDR3 spans 17 amino acids.

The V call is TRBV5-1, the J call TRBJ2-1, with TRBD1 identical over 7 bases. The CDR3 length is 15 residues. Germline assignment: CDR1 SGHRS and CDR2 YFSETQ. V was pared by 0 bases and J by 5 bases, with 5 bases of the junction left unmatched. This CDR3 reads CASSLEGGLHNEQFF. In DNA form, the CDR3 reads TGCGCCAGCAGCTTGGAAGGGGGCCTCCACAATGAGCAGTTCTTC.

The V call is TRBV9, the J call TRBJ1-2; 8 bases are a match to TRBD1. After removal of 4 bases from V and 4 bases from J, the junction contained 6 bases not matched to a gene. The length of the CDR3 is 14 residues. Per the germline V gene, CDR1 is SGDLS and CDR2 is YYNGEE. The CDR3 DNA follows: TGTGCCAGCAGCATCGGGACAGGTCTCTATGGCTACACCTTC. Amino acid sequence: CASSIGTGLYGYTF.

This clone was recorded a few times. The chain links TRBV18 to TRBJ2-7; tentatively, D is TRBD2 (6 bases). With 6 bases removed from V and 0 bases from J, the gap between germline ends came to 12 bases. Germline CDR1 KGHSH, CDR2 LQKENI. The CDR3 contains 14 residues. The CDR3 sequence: CASSEGGTSYEQYF. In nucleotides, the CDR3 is TGTGCCAGCTCGGAGGGCGGAACCTCCTACGAGCAGTACTTC.

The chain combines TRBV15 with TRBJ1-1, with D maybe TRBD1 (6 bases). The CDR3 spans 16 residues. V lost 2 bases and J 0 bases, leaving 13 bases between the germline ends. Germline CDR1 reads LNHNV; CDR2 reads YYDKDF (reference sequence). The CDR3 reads CATSRRGQPMNTEAFF. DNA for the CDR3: TGTGCCACCAGCAGAAGAGGACAGCCCATGAACACTGAAGCTTTCTTT. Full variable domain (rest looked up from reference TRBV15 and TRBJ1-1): DAMVIQNPRYQVTQFGKPVTLSCSQTLNHNVMYWYQQKSSQAPKLLFHYYDKDFNNEADTPDNFQSRRPNTSFCFLDIRSPGLGDTAMYLCATSRRGQPMNTEAFFGQGTRLTVV.

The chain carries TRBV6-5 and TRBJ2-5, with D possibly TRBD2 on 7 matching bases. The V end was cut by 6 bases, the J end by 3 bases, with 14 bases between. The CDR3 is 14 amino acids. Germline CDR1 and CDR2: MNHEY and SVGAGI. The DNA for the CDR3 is TGTGCCAGCAGCAACAGGGAGGGCAAAGAGACCCAGTACTTC. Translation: CASSNREGKETQYF.

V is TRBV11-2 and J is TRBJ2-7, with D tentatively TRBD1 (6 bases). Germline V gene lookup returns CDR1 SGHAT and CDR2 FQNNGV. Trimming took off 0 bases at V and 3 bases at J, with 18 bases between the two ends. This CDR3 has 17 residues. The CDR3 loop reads CASSLDQGQGNFYEQYF. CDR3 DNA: TGTGCCAGCAGCTTAGATCAGGGTCAGGGGAATTTCTACGAGCAGTACTTC. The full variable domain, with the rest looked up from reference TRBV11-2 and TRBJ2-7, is EAGVAQSPRYKIIEKRQSVAFWCNPISGHATLYWYQQILGQGPKLLIQFQNNGVVDDSQLPKDRFSAERLKGVDSTLKIQPAKLEDSAVYLCASSLDQGQGNFYEQYFGPGTRLTVT.

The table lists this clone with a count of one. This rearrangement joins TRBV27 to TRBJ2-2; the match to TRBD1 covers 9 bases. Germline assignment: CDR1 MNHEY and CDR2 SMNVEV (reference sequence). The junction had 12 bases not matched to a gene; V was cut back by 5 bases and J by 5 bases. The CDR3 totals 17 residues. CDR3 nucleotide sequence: TGTGCCAGCAGTAGGGACAGGGTCTTCGGGGGGACCGGGGAGCTGTTTTTT. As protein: CASSRDRVFGGTGELFF.

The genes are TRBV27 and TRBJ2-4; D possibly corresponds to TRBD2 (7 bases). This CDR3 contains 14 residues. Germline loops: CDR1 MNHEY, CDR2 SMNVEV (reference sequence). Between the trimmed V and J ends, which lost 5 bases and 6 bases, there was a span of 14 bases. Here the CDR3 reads CASSLGGRGNIQYF. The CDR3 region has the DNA TGTGCCAGCAGTCTCGGGGGGCGGGGAAACATTCAGTACTTC.

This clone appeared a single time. CDR3: CASSVGGGTGAFRGYTF. In DNA form, the CDR3 reads TGTGCCAGCAGCGTAGGAGGAGGGACAGGGGCCTTTAGGGGCTACACCTTC. V is TRBV9 and J is TRBJ1-2; 10 positions agree with TRBD1. Per germline, CDR1 SGDLS and CDR2 YYNGEE. The V gene end was trimmed by 0 bases and the J gene end by 8 bases; junction bases not matched to a gene: 13. The CDR3 covers 17 residues.

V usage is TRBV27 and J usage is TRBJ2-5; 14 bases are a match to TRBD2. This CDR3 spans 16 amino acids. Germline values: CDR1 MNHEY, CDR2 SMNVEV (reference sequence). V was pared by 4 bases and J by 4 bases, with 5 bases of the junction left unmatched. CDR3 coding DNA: TGTGCCAGCAGTTCCAGACTAGCGGGAGGGGCAGAGACCCAGTACTTC. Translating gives CASSSRLAGGAETQYF.

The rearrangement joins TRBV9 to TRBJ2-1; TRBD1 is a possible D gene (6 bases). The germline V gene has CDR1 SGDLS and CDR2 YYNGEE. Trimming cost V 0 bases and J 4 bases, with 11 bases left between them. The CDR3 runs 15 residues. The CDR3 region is CASSVGGLPYNEQFF. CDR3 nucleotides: TGTGCCAGCAGCGTAGGGGGGCTACCTTACAATGAGCAGTTCTTC.

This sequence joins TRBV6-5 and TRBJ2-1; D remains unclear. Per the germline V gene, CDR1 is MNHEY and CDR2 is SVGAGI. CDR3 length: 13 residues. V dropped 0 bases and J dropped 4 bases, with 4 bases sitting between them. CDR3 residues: CASSYSRYNEQFF. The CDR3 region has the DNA TGTGCCAGCAGTTACTCGCGGTACAATGAGCAGTTCTTC.

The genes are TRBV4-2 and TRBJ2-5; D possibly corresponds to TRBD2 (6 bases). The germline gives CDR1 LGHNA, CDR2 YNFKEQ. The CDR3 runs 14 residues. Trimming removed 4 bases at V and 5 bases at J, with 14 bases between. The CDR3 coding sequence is TGTGCCAGCAGCCCCGGGGGAGGACGGGAGACCCAGTACTTC. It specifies CASSPGGGRETQYF.

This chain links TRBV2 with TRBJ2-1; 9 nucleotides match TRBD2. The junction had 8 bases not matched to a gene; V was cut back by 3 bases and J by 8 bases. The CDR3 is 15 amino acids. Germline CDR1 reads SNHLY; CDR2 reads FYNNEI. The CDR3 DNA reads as TGTGCCAGCAGTGACGTAGCGGGAGTACGAGATGAGCAGTTCTTC. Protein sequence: CASSDVAGVRDEQFF.

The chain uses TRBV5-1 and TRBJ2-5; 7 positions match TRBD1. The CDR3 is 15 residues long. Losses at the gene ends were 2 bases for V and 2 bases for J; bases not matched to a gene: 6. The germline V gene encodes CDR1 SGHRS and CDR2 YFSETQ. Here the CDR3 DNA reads TGCGCCAGCAGCTTTGGGGCAGGGGGACAAGAGACCCAGTACTTC. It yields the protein CASSFGAGGQETQYF.

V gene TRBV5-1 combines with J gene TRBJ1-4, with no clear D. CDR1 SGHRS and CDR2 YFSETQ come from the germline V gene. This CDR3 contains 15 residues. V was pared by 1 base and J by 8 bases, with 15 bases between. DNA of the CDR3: TGCGCCAGCAGCTTGAAAGACGGGATAGGGGAAAAACTGTTTTTT. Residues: CASSLKDGIGEKLFF.

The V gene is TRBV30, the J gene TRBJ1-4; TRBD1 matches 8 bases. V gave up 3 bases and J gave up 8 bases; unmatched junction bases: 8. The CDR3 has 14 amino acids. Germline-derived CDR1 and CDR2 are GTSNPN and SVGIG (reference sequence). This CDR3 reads CAWSAGQGWEKLFF. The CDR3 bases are TGTGCCTGGAGCGCCGGACAGGGATGGGAAAAACTGTTTTTT. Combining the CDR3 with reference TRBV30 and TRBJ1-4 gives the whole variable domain SQTIHQWPATLVQPVGSPLSLECTVEGTSNPNLYWYRQAAGRGLQLLFYSVGIGQISSEVPQNLSASRPQDRQFILSSKKLLLSDSGFYLCAWSAGQGWEKLFFGSGTQLSVL.

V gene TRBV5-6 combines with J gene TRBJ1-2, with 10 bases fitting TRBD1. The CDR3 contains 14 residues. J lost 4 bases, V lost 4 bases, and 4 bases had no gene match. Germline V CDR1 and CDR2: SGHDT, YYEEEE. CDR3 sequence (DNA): TGTGCCAGCAGCAGGGGACAGGGGATCTATGGCTACACCTTC. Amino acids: CASSRGQGIYGYTF. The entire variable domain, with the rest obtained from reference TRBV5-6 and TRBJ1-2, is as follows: DAGVTQSPTHLIKTRGQQVTLRCSPKSGHDTVSWYQQALGQGPQFIFQYYEEEERQRGNFPDRFSGHQFPNYSSELNVNALLLGDSALYLCASSRGQGIYGYTFGSGTRLTVV.

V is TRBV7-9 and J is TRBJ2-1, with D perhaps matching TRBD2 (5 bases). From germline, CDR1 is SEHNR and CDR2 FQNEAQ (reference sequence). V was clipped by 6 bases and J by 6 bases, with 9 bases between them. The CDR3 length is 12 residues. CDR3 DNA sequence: TGTGCCAGCAGGCGGGTAACCAATGAGCAGTTCTTC. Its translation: CASRRVTNEQFF.

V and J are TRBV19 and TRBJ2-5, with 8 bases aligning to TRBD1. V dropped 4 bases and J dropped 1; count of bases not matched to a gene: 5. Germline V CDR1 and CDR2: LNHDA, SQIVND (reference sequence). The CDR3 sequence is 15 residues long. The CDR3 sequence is CASSNDRGPQETQYF. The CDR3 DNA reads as TGTGCCAGTAGTAACGACAGGGGTCCCCAAGAGACCCAGTACTTC.

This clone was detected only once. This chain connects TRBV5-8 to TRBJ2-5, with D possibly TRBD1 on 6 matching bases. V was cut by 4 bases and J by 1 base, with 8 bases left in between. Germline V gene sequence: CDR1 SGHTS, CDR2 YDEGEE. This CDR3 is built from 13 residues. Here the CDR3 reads CASSDRSQETQYF. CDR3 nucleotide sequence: TGTGCCAGCAGCGACAGGTCCCAAGAGACCCAGTACTTC.

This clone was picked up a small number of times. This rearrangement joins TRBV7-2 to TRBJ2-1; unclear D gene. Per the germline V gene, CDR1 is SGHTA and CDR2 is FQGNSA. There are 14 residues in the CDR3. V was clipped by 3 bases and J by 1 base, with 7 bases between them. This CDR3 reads CASSFPLSYNEQFF. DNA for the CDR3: TGTGCCAGCAGCTTCCCCTTATCCTACAATGAGCAGTTCTTC.